This T cell receptor (beta chain) was found in a study of T cell repertoires in cytomegalovirus infection. On the study more broadly: Recently identified HLA-C-restricted CMV epitopes were among the peptides used.

This CDR3 has 16 residues. V was pared by 6 bases and J by 3 bases, with 18 bases between. Germline V gene sequence: CDR1 LNHDA, CDR2 SQIVND (reference sequence). Details on this clonotype: The antigen is undetermined.

TCRdb recomputed calls from the reads with MiXCR, one row per CDR3 protein. Of hundreds of thousands of distinct CDR3 sequences in the sample, approximately 32% were seen once. The sequence came from a human donor in good health (CMV status not recorded). Some clones in this sample may be carry-over from other donors' samples. The specimen comprised cultured CD8+ T cells from PBMCs, sampled from culture after CMV antigen stimulation. This sequence joins TRBV19 and TRBJ2-1, with D possibly TRBD1 on 6 matching bases. The CDR3 DNA sequence: TGTGCCAGTAGAAATTTCCGGGACATCGACTACAATGAGCAGTTCTTC. Its translation is CASRNFRDIDYNEQFF.